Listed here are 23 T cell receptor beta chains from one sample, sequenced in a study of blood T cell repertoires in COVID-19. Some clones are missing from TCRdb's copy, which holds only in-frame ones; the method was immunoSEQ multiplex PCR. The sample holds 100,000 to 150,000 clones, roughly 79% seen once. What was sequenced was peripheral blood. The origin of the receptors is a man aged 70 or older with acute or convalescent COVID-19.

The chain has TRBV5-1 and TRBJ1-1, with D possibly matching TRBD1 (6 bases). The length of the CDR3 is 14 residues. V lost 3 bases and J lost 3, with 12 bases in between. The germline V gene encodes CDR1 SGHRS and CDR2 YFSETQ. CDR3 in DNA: TGCGCCAGCAGCTCACAGGGTAGGCACACTGAAGCTTTCTTT. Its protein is CASSSQGRHTEAFF.

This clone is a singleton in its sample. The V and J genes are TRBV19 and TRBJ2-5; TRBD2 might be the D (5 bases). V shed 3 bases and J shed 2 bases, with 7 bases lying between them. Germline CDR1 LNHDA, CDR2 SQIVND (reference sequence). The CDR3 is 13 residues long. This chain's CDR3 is CASSILAQETQYF. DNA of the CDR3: TGTGCCAGTAGTATCCTAGCACAAGAGACCCAGTACTTC.

The CDR3 loop reads CASSQASGGAGETQYF. The CDR3 DNA reads TGCGCCAGCAGCCAAGCCAGCGGGGGGGCCGGGGAGACCCAGTACTTC. This chain connects TRBV4-3 to TRBJ2-5; 10 positions agree with TRBD2. The germline CDR1 and CDR2 sequences are LGHNA and YSLEER. The CDR3 length is 16 residues. The V segment lost 1 base and the J segment 5 bases; nucleotides outside the gene matches: 7.

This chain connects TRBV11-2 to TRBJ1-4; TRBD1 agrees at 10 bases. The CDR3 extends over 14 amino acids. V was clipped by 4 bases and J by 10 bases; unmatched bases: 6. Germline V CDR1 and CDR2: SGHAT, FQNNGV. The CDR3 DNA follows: TGTGCCAGCAGCTCGGGACAGGGGAACGGAAAACTGTTTTTT. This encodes CASSSGQGNGKLFF.

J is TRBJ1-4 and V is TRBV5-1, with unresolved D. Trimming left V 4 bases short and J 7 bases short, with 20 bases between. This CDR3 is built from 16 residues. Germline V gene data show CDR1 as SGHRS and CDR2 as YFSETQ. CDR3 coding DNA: TGCGCCAGCAGCCTGGCCGTAGGAGGCAGGACTGAAAAACTGTTTTTT. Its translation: CASSLAVGGRTEKLFF. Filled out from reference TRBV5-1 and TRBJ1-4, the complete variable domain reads KAGVTQTPRYLIKTRGQQVTLSCSPISGHRSVSWYQQTPGQGLQFLFEYFSETQRNKGNFPGRFSGRQFSNSRSEMNVSTLELGDSALYLCASSLAVGGRTEKLFFGSGTQLSVL.

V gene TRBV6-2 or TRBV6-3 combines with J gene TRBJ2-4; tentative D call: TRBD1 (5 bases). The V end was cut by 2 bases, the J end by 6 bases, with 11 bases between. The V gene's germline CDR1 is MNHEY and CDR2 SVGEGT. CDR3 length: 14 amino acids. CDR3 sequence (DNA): TGTGCCAGCAGTTACGGGCAGGGAAGAAACATTCAGTACTTC. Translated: CASSYGQGRNIQYF.

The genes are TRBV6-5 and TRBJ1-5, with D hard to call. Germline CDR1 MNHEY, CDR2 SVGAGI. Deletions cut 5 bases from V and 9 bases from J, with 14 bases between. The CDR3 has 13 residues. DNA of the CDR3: TGTGCCAGCAGTCCCTCGGGTAGGCGGCCCCAGCATTTT. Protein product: CASSPSGRRPQHF.

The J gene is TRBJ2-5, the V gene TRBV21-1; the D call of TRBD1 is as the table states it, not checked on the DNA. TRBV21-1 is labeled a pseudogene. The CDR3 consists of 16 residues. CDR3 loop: CASSKWWGNPQETQYF. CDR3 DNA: TGTGCCAGCAGCAAATGGTGGGGCAACCCTCAAGAGACCCAGTACTTC.

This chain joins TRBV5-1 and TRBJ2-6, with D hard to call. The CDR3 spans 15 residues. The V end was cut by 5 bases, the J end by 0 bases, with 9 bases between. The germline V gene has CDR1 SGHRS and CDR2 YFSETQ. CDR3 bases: TGCGCCAGCAGTCCCTCGGGCTCTGGGGCCAACGTCCTGACTTTC. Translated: CASSPSGSGANVLTF.

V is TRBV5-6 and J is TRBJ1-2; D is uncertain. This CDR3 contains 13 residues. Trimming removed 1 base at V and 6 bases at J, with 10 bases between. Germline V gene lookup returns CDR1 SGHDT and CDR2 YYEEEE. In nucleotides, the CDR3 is TGTGCCAGCAGCTTGTTCTCCGGGGATGGCTACACCTTC. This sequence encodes CASSLFSGDGYTF.

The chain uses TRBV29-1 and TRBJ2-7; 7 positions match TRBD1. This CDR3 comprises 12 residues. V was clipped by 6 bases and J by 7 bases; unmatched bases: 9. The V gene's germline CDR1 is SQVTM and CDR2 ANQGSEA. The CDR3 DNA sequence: TGCAGCGTGACAGGGCCCCACGGGGAGCAGTACTTC. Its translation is CSVTGPHGEQYF.

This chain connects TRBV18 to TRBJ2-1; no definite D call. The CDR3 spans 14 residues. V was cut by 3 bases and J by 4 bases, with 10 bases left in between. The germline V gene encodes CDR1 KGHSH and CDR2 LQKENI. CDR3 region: CASSPRERYNEQFF. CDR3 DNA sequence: TGTGCCAGCTCACCTAGAGAGAGATACAATGAGCAGTTCTTC.

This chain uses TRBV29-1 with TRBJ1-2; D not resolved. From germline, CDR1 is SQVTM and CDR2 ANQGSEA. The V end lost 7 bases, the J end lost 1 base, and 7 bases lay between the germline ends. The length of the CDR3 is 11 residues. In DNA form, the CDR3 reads TGCAGCGATACAGATAACTATGGCTACACCTTC. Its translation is CSDTDNYGYTF.

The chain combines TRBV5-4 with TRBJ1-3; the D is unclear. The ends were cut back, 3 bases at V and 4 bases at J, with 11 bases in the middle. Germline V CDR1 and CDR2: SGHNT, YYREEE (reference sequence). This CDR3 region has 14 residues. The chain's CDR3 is CASSSPAAGNTIYF. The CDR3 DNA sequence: TGTGCCAGCAGCTCGCCGGCGGCCGGAAACACCATATATTTT. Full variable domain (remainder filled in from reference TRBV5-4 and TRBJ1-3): ETGVTQSPTHLIKTRGQQVTLRCSSQSGHNTVSWYQQALGQGPQFIFQYYREEENGRGNFPPRFSGLQFPNYSSELNVNALELDDSALYLCASSSPAAGNTIYFGEGSWLTVV.

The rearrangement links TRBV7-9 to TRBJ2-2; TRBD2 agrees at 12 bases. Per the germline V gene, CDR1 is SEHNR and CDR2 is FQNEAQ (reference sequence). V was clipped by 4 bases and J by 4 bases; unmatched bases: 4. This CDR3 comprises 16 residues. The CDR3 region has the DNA TGTGCCAGCAGCTCCACTAGCGGGGGGCCCACCGGGGAGCTGTTTTTT. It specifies CASSSTSGGPTGELFF.

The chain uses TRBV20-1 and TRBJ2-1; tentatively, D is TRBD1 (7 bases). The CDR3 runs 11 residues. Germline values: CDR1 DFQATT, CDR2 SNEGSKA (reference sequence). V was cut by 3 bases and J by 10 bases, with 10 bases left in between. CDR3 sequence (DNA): TGCAGTGCTAGCCAGGGGGGAGAGCAGTTCTTC. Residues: CSASQGGEQFF.

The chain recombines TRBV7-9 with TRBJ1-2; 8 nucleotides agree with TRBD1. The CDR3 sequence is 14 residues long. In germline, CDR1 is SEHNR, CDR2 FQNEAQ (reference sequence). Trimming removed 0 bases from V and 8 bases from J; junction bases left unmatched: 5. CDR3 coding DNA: TGTGCCAGCAGCTTAGCGTGGACAGGGAGAGGCTACACCTTC. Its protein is CASSLAWTGRGYTF. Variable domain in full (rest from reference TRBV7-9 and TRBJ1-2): DTGVSQNPRHKITKRGQNVTFRCDPISEHNRLYWYRQTLGQGPEFLTYFQNEAQLEKSRLLSDRFSAERPKGSFSTLEIQRTEQGDSAMYLCASSLAWTGRGYTFGSGTRLTVV.

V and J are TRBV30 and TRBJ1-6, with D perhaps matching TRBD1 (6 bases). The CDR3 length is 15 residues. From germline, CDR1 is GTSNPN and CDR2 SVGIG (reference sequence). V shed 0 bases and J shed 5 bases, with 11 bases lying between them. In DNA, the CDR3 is TGTGCCTGGAGTGTAAGGGCAGGGGATAATTCACCCCTCCACTTT. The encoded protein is CAWSVRAGDNSPLHF.

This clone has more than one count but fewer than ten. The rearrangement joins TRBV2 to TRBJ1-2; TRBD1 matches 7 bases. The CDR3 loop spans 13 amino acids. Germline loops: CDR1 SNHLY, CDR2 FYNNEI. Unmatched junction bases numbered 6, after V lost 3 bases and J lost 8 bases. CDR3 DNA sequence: TGTGCCAGCAGTGACGAGGGGGCGCAGGGCTACACCTTC. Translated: CASSDEGAQGYTF.

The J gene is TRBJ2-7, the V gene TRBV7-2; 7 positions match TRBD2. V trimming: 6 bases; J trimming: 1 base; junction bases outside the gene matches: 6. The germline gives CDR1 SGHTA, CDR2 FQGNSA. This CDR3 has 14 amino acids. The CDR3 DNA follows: TGTGCCAGCAGGGAGGGACTAATTTCCTACGAGCAGTACTTC. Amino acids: CASREGLISYEQYF.

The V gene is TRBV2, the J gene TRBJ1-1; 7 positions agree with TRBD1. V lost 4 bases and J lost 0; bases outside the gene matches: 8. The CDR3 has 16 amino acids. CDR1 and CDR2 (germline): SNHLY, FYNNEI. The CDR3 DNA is TGTGCCAGCAGTGCTCCCCCCGGGACAGTGAACACTGAAGCTTTCTTT. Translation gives CASSAPPGTVNTEAFF.

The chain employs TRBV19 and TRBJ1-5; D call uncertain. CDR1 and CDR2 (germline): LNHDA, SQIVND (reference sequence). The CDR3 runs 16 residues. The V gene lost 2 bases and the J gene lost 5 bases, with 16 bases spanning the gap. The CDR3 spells CASSISAGQEYQPQHF. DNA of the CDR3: TGTGCCAGTAGTATATCTGCTGGGCAGGAATATCAGCCCCAGCATTTT.

The CDR3 is CASSLVGTGVRNEQYF. In nucleotides, the CDR3 is TGCGCCAGCAGCTTGGTAGGGACAGGGGTGAGGAACGAGCAGTACTTC. This chain connects TRBV5-1 to TRBJ2-7; TRBD1 aligns across 10 bases. The CDR3 length is 16 residues. Trimming removed 0 bases from V and 5 bases from J; junction bases left unmatched: 8. The germline V gene encodes CDR1 SGHRS and CDR2 YFSETQ.